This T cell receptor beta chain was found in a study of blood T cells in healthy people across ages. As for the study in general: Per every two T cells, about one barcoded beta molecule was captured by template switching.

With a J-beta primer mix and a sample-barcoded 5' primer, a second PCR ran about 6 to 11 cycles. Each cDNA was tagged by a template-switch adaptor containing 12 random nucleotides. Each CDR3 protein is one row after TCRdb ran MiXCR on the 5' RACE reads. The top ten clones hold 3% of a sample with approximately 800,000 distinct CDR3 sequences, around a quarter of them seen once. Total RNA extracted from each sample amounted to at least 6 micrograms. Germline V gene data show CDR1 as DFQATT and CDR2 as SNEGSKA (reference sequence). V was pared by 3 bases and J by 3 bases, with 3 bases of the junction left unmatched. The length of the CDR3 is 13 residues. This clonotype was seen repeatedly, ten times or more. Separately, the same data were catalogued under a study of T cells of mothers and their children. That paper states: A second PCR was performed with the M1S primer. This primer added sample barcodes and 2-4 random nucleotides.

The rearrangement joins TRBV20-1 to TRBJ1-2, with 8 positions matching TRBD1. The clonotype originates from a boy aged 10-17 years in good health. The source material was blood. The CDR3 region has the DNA TGCAGTGCTAGTCACAGGGGGGACTATGGCTACACCTTC. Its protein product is CSASHRGDYGYTF.